This T cell receptor (beta chain) is drawn from a study of OX40 agonist ivuxolimab in advanced cancers. Whole-study context: Given to patients was ivuxolimab, an agonistic anti-OX40 (CD134) antibody. Across the patients, intravenous ivuxolimab was delivered every 2 weeks at 0.01 to 10 mg/kg. At roughly 83% male, the cohort had a mean age of around 56 years, ranging from about 23 to 79. Broader study findings: Also present in some nonresponders was a low level of normalized T-cell clonal expansion.

A remark on this clone: What it binds is not known.

This CDR3 spans 16 amino acids. Germline CDR1 is MDHEN and CDR2 is SYDVKM. With 6 bases removed from V and 3 bases from J, the gap between germline ends came to 19 bases. Assay: immunoSEQ multiplex PCR; the TCRdb copy retains only in-frame clones and omits some. The sample has 58,000 or so clones; 85% to 90% are singletons. Material: CD4+ or CD8+ T cells sorted from blood, obtained in a trial of the OX40 agonist ivuxolimab. The chain couples TRBV28 to TRBJ2-3, with no clear D. This sequence originates from an adult with an advanced solid tumor such as melanoma, head and neck, liver or kidney cancer. CDR3 protein: CASRSQGIYWTDTQYF. In nucleotides, the CDR3 is TGTGCCAGCAGGTCCCAAGGGATTTACTGGACAGATACGCAGTATTTT.